This paragraph covers one T cell receptor beta chain sequence. This clone is a singleton in its sample. Its antigen is currently not known. No clone much larger than this one lies a single base away; base qualities are absent. The entry originates in a study of Ad26.COV2.S vaccination and SARS-CoV-2 variants (dated by TCRdb to about 2021). Background for the entire study: Vaccine-arm donors came from COV1001, a multicentre, randomized, double-blind, placebo-controlled phase I-IIa trial of Ad26.COV2.S in healthy adults. Ad26.COV2.S was administered intramuscularly at a dose of 5x10^10 or 1x10^11 viral particles, either as one shot or as two shots given 56 days apart. Investigators did not know the trial group allocation while performing experiments and assessing outcomes. TCRbeta repertoire sequencing was used to assess the specificity and breadth of SARS-CoV-2-reactive T cell receptors after Ad26.COV2.S vaccination. The TCR-sequenced set comprised about 32 samples: some 20 Ad26.COV2.S vaccine recipients, 5 placebo recipients and 8 SARS-CoV-2 convalescent individuals. Trial participants were randomized into five groups of five: low-dose or high-dose Ad26.COV2.S given once or twice, or placebo on both occasions. The paper as a whole reports these results and caveats: After vaccination, spike-specific CD8+ and CD4+ T cell responses were reported to show substantial breadth. Higher spike-specific TCR breadth was observed in Ad26.COV2.S recipients than in placebo recipients (P = 0.0014). Comparing responses between vaccine doses or regimens was not something the study was powered to do. Vaccine and placebo recipients had comparable non-spike TCR breadth, which fits with the vaccine containing only spike. The authors noted that total T cell responses may have been underestimated by the TCR breadth and depth analyses.

The immunoSEQ Assay was the method used to sequence TCRbeta CDR3 regions. After extraction, genomic DNA underwent amplification by bias-controlled multiplex PCR, followed by high-throughput sequencing. The original pipeline was this. To quantify the absolute abundance of every unique TCRbeta CDR3 region, sequences were collapsed and filtered. T cell fraction was estimated by normalizing TCRbeta template counts to usable DNA, with usable DNA measured through amplification of reference genes found in all nucleated cells. Repertoire TCRs were annotated as SARS-CoV-2-specific by exact matching of V gene, CDR3 amino acid sequence and J gene to a known reactive TCR set. The reference SARS-CoV-2 TCR set was derived from MIRA and filtered for enrichment in COVID-19-positive ImmuneCODE repertoires, a step that removed public or cross-reactive TCRs. Using the MIRA antigens, annotated TCRs were further analysed by specific ORF or by position within an ORF. Depth was the summed frequency of annotated unique rearrangements, while breadth was defined as annotated unique rearrangements over total unique productive rearrangements. Two-sided Wilcoxon rank-sum tests were applied when comparing TCR breadth between groups. TCRdb mirrors the immuneACCESS table, restricted to in-frame sequences. Some clones are absent from its copies; in checked studies, under half trace to an unresolved V gene, and the reason for the others is unknown. That table gives V, J and clone size, and the DNA gave D and trimming. The table for this sample lists fewer than 500,000 clones; less than 95% of them were counted only once. Under 4.5% of the sample belongs to the ten largest clones.

Read against the paper, the sample's treatment or condition label means: 15 to 20 received Ad26.COV2.S at low or high dose, single or two shots; five or six received placebo; per-sample allocation not given. For vaccine and placebo recipients, the sequenced repertoires came from samples collected on day 63 after the first injection. In Cohort 1b, around 23 adults aged 18-55 years were enrolled at a single site in Boston, USA, between 29 July and 7 August 2020. As a vaccine, Ad26.COV2.S was a replication-incompetent adenovirus type 26 vector that expressed a prefusion-stabilized SARS-CoV-2 spike protein derived from the original Wuhan strain. V is pruned by 5 bases and J by 5 bases, leaving 18 bases of the junction without a gene match. The CDR3 runs 19 amino acids, cysteine and phenylalanine included. CDR3 DNA only is kept here, 57 bases in frame from base 1. CDR1 and CDR2 are drawn from the germline V gene (reference sequence): SEHNR, FQNEAQ.

The sequence derives from a person aged 18-65 years who received the Ad26.COV2.S COVID-19 vaccine or a placebo. Recombination connected TRBV7-9 to TRBJ1-4; 9 bases in the junction line up with TRBD1. The sequences come from peripheral blood, collected in a trial of Ad26.COV2.S vaccine versus placebo. The CDR3 region: CASSAAGTGSSRRNEKLFF. Here is the DNA: TGTGCCAGCAGCGCGGCCGGGACAGGGTCGAGTCGACGCAATGAAAAACTGTTTTTT.